This TCR beta chain was retrieved from a study of regulatory T cells in long-lasting Graves disease. iRepertoire HTBI primers and Arm-PCR of CDR3 regions built TCR beta libraries. MiXCR, run by TCRdb on the multiplex PCR reads, gives a single entry per CDR3 protein. The repertoire has 450,000 to 650,000 distinct CDR3 sequences, more than 15% of them found once; the top ten carry roughly 25%. Study-level results: The number of shared public clonotypes was higher in persistent patients (2,741) than new patients (around 890).

This clonotype was observed at least ten times. Its antigen is not identified. Time point defined: newly diagnosed GD, antithyroid drugs for less than 3 months. Extracted RNA from PBMCs served as the source of the TCR library. Patients came from an endocrinology department in Xi'an, China. Germline CDR1 and CDR2: MGHRA and YSYEKL. V was clipped by 2 bases and J by 4 bases, with 7 bases between them. CDR3 size: 13 residues. These data are also associated with another study on T cells in Graves' hyperthyroidism and ophthalmopathy. That source adds: Graves' hyperthyroidism qualified as stable when ophthalmopathy did not progress within 18 months. Exclusions: uncontrolled infection, other autoimmune disease, pregnancy, lactation.

The receptor was isolated from a woman aged 35-65 years with Graves disease. The sample in question was peripheral blood mononuclear cells (PBMCs), obtained at new diagnosis, from a patient treated with antithyroid drugs. The chain uses TRBV4-1 and TRBJ2-3, with D uncertain. CDR3 region: CASSQSRADTQYF. The CDR3 coding sequence is TGCGCCAGCAGCCAATCACGTGCAGATACGCAGTATTTT.